This T cell receptor (beta chain) derives from a study of T cells in Graves' hyperthyroidism and ophthalmopathy. This clonotype was counted between two and nine times. Amplified TCR beta CDR3 regions derived from RNA transcripts. HTBI primers were the set used in a first-round RT-PCR of the TCR CDR3. Using its own MiXCR run on the multiplex PCR reads, TCRdb lists one record per CDR3 protein. The sample has a few hundred thousand distinct CDR3 sequences, approximately 14% seen once. The CDR3 consists of 16 residues. V lost 4 bases to trimming and J lost 6 bases; unmatched junction nucleotides: 16. Germline lookup yields CDR1 SGHRS and CDR2 YFSETQ.

The gene calls are TRBV5-1 and TRBJ2-7; 7 bases are shared with TRBD2. The sequenced material came from blood. The receptor comes from a woman between 18 and 30 years old with Graves' hyperthyroidism. The CDR3 sequence: CASSQLSSGIYAEQYF. CDR3 bases: TGCGCCAGCAGCCAGCTTTCCAGCGGGATTTACGCCGAGCAGTACTTC.